This TCR beta chain appears in the sequencing data of a study of shared clonotypes between healthy human individuals. Trimming removed 3 bases from V and 7 bases from J; junction bases left unmatched: 9. Germline-derived CDR1 and CDR2 are MNHNS and SASEGT. The CDR3 contains 16 residues. The table came from immunoSEQ multiplex PCR; TCRdb's copy has only in-frame clones and leaves some out. The top ten clones hold roughly 0.14% of a sample with a few million clones, around nine tenths of them seen once. Source material: naive CD4+ T cells sorted from blood. The subset is: CD45RA+ positively selected. The rearrangement joins TRBV6-1 to TRBJ2-5; TRBD2 aligns across 12 bases. This TCR derives from a man aged 18 to 29 in good health. The CDR3 spells CASSERLAGVGGTQYF. The CDR3 DNA sequence: TGTGCCAGCAGTGAGCGACTAGCGGGAGTTGGGGGGACCCAGTACTTC.